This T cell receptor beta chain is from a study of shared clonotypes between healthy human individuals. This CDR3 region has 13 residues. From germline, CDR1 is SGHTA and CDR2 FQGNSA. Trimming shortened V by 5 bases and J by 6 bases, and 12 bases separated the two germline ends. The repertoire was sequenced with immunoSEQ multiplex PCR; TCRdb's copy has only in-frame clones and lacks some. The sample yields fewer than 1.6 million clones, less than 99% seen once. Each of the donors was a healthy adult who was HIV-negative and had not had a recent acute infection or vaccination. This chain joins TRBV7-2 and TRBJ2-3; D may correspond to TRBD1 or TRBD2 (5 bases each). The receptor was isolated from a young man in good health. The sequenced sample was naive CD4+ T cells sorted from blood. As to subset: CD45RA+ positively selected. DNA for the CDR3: TGTGCCAGCAGCCCCCATTGGGGGGATACGCAGTATTTT. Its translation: CASSPHWGDTQYF. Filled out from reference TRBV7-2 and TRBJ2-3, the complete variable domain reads GAGVSQSPSNKVTEKGKDVELRCDPISGHTALYWYRQSLGQGLEFLIYFQGNSAPDKSGLPSDRFSAERTGGSVSTLTIQRTQQEDSAVYLCASSPHWGDTQYFGPGTRLTVL.